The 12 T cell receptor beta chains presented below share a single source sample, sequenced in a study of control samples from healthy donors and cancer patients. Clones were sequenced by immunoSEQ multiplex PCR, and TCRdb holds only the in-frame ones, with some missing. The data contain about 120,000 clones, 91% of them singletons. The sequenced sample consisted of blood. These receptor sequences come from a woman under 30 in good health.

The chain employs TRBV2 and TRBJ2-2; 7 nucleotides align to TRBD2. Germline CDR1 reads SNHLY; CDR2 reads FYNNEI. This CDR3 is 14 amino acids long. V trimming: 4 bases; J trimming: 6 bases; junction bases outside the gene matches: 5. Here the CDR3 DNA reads TGTGCCAGCAGTGGGGAACGGGGGGCCGGGGAGCTGTTTTTT. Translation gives CASSGERGAGELFF. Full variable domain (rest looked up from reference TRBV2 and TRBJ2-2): EPEVTQTPSHQVTQMGQEVILRCVPISNHLYFYWYRQILGQKVEFLVSFYNNEISEKSEIFDDQFSVERPDGSNFTLKIRSTKLEDSAMYFCASSGERGAGELFFGEGSRLTVL.

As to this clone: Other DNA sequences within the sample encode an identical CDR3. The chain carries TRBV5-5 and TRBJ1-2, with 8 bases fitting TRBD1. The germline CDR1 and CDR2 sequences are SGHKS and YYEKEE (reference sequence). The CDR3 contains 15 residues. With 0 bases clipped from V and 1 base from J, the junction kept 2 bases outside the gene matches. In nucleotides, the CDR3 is TGTGCCAGCAGCTTGGGACAGGGGATTAACTATGGCTACACCTTC. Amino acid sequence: CASSLGQGINYGYTF.

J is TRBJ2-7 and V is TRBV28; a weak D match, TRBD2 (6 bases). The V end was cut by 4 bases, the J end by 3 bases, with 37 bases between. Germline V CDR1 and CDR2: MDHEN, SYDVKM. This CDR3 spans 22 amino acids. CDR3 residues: CASSSSRDSTPASIYPHYEQYF. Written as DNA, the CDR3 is TGTGCCAGCAGTTCGTCCCGGGACTCCACACCAGCGAGTATTTATCCCCACTACGAGCAGTACTTC. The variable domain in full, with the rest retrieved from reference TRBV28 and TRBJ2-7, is DVKVTQSSRYLVKRTGEKVFLECVQDMDHENMFWYRQDPGLGLRLIYFSYDVKMKEKGDIPEGYSVSREKKERFSLILESASTNQTSMYLCASSSSRDSTPASIYPHYEQYFGPGTRLTVT.

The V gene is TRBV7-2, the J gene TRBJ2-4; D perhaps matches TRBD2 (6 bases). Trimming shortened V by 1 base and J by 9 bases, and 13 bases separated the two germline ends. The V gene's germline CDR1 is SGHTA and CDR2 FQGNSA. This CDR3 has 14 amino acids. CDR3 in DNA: TGTGCCAGCAGCTTAGTACCGGGGGATGGCATTCAGTACTTC. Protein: CASSLVPGDGIQYF.

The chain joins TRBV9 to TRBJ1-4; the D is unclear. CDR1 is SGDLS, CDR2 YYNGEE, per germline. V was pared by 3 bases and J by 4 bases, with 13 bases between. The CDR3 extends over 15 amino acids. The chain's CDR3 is CASSASGRFNEKLFF. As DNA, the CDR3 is TGTGCCAGCAGCGCCTCCGGGCGGTTTAATGAAAAACTGTTTTTT. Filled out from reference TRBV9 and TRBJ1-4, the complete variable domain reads DSGVTQTPKHLITATGQRVTLRCSPRSGDLSVYWYQQSLDQGLQFLIQYYNGEERAKGNILERFSAQQFPDLHSELNLSSLELGDSALYFCASSASGRFNEKLFFGSGTQLSVL.

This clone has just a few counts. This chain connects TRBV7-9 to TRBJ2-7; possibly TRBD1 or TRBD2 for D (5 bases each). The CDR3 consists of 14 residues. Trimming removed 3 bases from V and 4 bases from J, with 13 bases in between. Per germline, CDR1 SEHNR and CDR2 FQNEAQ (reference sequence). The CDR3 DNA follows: TGTGCCAGCAGCTTTAGGGACCATCCTTACGAGCAGTACTTC. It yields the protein CASSFRDHPYEQYF.

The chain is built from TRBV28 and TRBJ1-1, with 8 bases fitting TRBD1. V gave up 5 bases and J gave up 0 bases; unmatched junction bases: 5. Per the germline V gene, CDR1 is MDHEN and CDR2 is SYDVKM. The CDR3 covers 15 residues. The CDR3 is CASSETGALNTEAFF. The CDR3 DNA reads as TGTGCCAGCAGTGAGACAGGGGCCCTGAACACTGAAGCTTTCTTT.

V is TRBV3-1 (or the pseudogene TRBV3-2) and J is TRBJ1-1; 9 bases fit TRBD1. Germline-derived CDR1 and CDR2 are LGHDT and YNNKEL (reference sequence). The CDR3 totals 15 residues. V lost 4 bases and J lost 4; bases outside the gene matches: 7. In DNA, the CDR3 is TGTGCCAGCAGCCTAGAGAGACAGGGGGTCACTGAAGCTTTCTTT. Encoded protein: CASSLERQGVTEAFF.

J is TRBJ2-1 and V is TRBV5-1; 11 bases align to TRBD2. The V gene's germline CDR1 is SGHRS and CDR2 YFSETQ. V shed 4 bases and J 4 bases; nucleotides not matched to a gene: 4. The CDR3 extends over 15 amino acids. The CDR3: CASSTGLADYNEQFF. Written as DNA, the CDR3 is TGCGCCAGCAGCACGGGACTAGCGGATTACAATGAGCAGTTCTTC.

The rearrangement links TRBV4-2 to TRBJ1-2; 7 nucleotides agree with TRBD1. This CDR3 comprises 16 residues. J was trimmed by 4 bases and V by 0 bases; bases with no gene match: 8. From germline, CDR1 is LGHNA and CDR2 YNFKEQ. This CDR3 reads CASSQDLAGQIYGYTF. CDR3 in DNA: TGTGCCAGCAGCCAAGACTTAGCGGGACAGATCTATGGCTACACCTTC.

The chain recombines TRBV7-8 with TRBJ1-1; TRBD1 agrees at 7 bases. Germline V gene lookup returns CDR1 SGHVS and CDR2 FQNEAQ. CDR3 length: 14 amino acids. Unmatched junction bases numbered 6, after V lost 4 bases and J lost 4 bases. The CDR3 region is CASSSTGMATEAFF. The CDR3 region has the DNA TGTGCCAGCAGCTCGACAGGGATGGCCACTGAAGCTTTCTTT.

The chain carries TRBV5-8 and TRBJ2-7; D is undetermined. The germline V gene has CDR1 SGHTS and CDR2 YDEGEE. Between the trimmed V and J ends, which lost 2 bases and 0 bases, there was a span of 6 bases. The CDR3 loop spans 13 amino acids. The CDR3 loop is CASSLGRSYEQYF. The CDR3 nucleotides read TGTGCCAGCAGCTTAGGCCGCTCCTACGAGCAGTACTTC.